Listed below are T cell receptor beta chains from one sample, sequenced in a study of post-analysis software for immune sequencing data. MiXCR, applied by TCRdb to the PCR reads, yields one record per CDR3 protein. In the table there are 170,000 or so distinct CDR3 sequences, approximately 28% of which are singletons. The sequenced sample consisted of blood. These receptors were collected from a girl under 18 with multiple sclerosis. Each CDR3 is given without its conserved first and last residue.

>TRBV29-1|TRBJ2-7
SARPASSYEQY
>TRBV7-2|TRBJ2-5
ASSFARGETQY
>TRBV11-1|NA
ASSPRDYNEQY
>TRBV28|TRBJ2-5
ASTPTGLAGGPWETQY
>TRBV2|TRBJ2-3
ASYPDWADTQY
>TRBV7-9|TRBJ2-1
ASSFPSGSNEQF
>TRBV11-2|TRBJ1-2
ASRDNRGMWGYT
>TRBV5-1|TRBJ1-2
ASSPEGIGGYT
>TRBV29-1|TRBJ2-1
SVEASGRGYEQF
>TRBV7-2|TRBJ2-3
ASSVDRATDTQY
>TRBV20-1|TRBJ2-3
SAKISGRTTDTQY
>TRBV12-3/TRBV12-4|TRBJ2-4
ASRNGEIGKNIQY
>TRBV27|TRBJ2-1
ASSFDDEQF